This passage covers 29 T cell receptor beta chains from one sample sequenced in a study of liver allograft versus peripheral blood T cells. Overall study: Graft-liver T cell receptor repertoires were compared against recipient peripheral blood repertoires.

Each CDR3 protein gets one entry after TCRdb re-called the reads with MiXCR. The sample gives 8,600 or so distinct CDR3 sequences, 15% to 20% of which show up once; about 25% is in the top ten. These receptors all stem from a human patient who had a liver transplant. Some T cells could come from the graft donor.

The V gene is TRBV25-1, the J gene TRBJ1-1, with D hard to call. This CDR3 is built from 13 residues. The V end lost 8 bases, the J end lost 2 bases, and 12 bases lay between the germline ends. Germline loops: CDR1 MGHDK, CDR2 SYGVNS. The DNA for the CDR3 is TGTGCCAGCGGAGCGGAAAGCAACACTGAAGCTTTCTTT. This codes for CASGAESNTEAFF.

This clonotype was detected many times. A junction end diverges from the germline sequence, so it may reflect a read error. The rearrangement joins TRBV6-2 or TRBV6-3 to TRBJ1-1; TRBD1 is a possible D gene (6 bases). The CDR3 has 14 amino acids. The V gene's germline CDR1 is MNHEY and CDR2 SVGEGT. The CDR3 loop reads CAGRGKWGNAEAFF. In nucleotides, the CDR3 is TGTGCCGGCAGGGGCAAGTGGGGGAACGCTGAAGCTTTCTTT.

This clonotype showed up just a few times. V is TRBV5-6 and J is TRBJ2-1, with a tentative D call TRBD2 (6 bases). The CDR3 is made up of 15 amino acids. The germline gives CDR1 SGHDT, CDR2 YYEEEE. Trimming shortened V by 3 bases and J by 1 base, and 11 bases separated the two germline ends. CDR3 sequence (DNA): TGTGCCAGCAGCTCCTATCGGGGGTCCTACAATGAGCAGTTCTTC. Protein product: CASSSYRGSYNEQFF.

In its sample, this clonotype is medium-sized (0.01 to 0.1%). V usage is TRBV19 and J usage is TRBJ1-1; 7 positions match TRBD1. Trimming removed 5 bases from V and 6 bases from J; junction bases left unmatched: 3. CDR1 is LNHDA and CDR2 is SQIVND in the germline V gene (reference sequence). The CDR3 length is 12 residues. CDR3 coding DNA: TGTGCCAGTAGTGACAGGGCGGCTGAAGCTTTCTTT. It is translated as CASSDRAAEAFF.

Within the sample, this clonotype is medium-sized. The chain joins TRBV18 to TRBJ2-2; D may be TRBD1 or TRBD2 (5 bases each). With 1 base removed from V and 6 bases from J, the gap between germline ends came to 12 bases. Germline-derived CDR1 and CDR2 are KGHSH and LQKENI. The CDR3 contains 15 residues. This CDR3 is CASSPRDQMAGELFF. CDR3 sequence (DNA): TGTGCCAGCTCACCACGGGACCAGATGGCCGGGGAGCTGTTTTTT. Supplemented by reference TRBV18 and TRBJ2-2, the full variable domain reads NAGVMQNPRHLVRRRGQEARLRCSPMKGHSHVYWYRQLPEEGLKFMVYLQKENIIDESGMPKERFSAEFPKEGPSILRIQQVVRGDSAAYFCASSPRDQMAGELFFGEGSRLTVL.

In this sample, this clonotype turned up many times. V is TRBV6-1 and J is TRBJ1-5, with 10 bases lining up with TRBD1. Germline values: CDR1 MNHNS, CDR2 SASEGT. The CDR3 loop spans 15 amino acids. V shed 6 bases, J shed 6 bases, and the junction held 8 bases outside the gene matches. The CDR3 loop is CASSSDRGHFQPQHF. CDR3 nucleotide sequence: TGTGCCAGCAGCTCTGACAGGGGGCATTTTCAGCCCCAGCATTTT.

This clonotype is judged medium-sized. The rearrangement links TRBV9 to TRBJ1-1, with 10 bases aligning to TRBD1. Trimming took 0 bases from V and 3 from J; bases not matched to a gene: 8. Germline-derived CDR1 and CDR2 are SGDLS and YYNGEE. This CDR3 has 17 residues. The CDR3 nucleotides read TGTGCCAGCAGCGTAGCTTCTGGGACAGGGGCCTACACTGAAGCTTTCTTT. It specifies CASSVASGTGAYTEAFF.

The chain has TRBV2 and TRBJ1-1; D perhaps matches TRBD1 (5 bases). Germline V gives CDR1 SNHLY, CDR2 FYNNEI. The CDR3 is made up of 14 amino acids. Trimming shortened V by 0 bases and J by 11 bases, and 16 bases separated the two germline ends. CDR3 sequence reads: CASSEALSRGRAFF. The CDR3 nucleotides are TGTGCCAGCAGTGAAGCGCTTTCGAGGGGAAGGGCTTTCTTT.

The chain is built from TRBV7-2 and TRBJ2-7; TRBD2 agrees at 11 bases. The CDR3 extends over 14 amino acids. Trimming took 5 bases from V and 5 from J; bases not matched to a gene: 5. Per germline, CDR1 SGHTA and CDR2 FQGNSA. The CDR3 region has the DNA TGTGCCAGCAGCACTTCTAGCGGGGGGAACGAGCAGTACTTC. Translated: CASSTSSGGNEQYF.

A remark on this clonotype: A much larger clone differs from this one at a single base, so this may be a read error. This sequence joins TRBV9 and TRBJ2-1, with 10 bases identical to TRBD2. Germline V gene sequence: CDR1 SGDLS, CDR2 YYNGEE. This CDR3 contains 18 residues. The CDR3 DNA reads TGTGCCAGCAGCGGTCCGGGACTAGCGCAAAGCTCCTTCAATGAGCAGTTCTTC. Protein product: CASSGPGLAQSSFNEQFF.

In its sample, this clonotype was seen a few times. The chain is built from TRBV7-9 and TRBJ1-4; D is possibly TRBD1 (5 bases). The CDR3 consists of 16 residues. The V end lost 6 bases, the J end lost 5 bases, and 19 bases lay between the germline ends. CDR1 is SEHNR and CDR2 is FQNEAQ in the germline V gene (reference sequence). CDR3 protein: CASSPNGGEANEKLFF. In DNA form, the CDR3 reads TGTGCCAGCAGTCCAAACGGGGGGGAGGCCAATGAAAAACTGTTTTTT.

This clonotype is classed as medium-sized. The V gene is TRBV11-2, the J gene TRBJ2-7; tentative D call: TRBD1 (7 bases). The V gene's germline CDR1 is SGHAT and CDR2 FQNNGV. This CDR3 region has 15 residues. V was cut by 4 bases and J by 2 bases, with 15 bases left in between. CDR3 amino acids: CASSSAGQPAYEQYF. Here the CDR3 DNA reads TGTGCCAGCAGCTCCGCGGGACAGCCTGCCTACGAGCAGTACTTC.

This clonotype was seen more than once but under ten times. CDR3 residues: CASSSTGFGSYEQYF. The DNA of the CDR3 is TGTGCCAGCAGCTCGACAGGGTTCGGCTCCTACGAGCAGTACTTC. This chain connects TRBV13 to TRBJ2-7; 7 bases align to TRBD1. After removal of 4 bases from V and 0 bases from J, the junction contained 6 bases not matched to a gene. The CDR3 is 15 residues long. Looked up from germline, CDR1 is PRHDT and CDR2 is FYEKMQ (reference sequence).

The table lists this clonotype with a few counts. The gene calls are TRBV19 and TRBJ1-1, with D perhaps TRBD1 (5 bases). The germline V gene encodes CDR1 LNHDA and CDR2 SQIVND (reference sequence). V was shortened by 3 bases and J by 4 bases, with 15 bases between the two germline ends. CDR3 length: 15 residues. The CDR3 coding sequence is TGTGCCAGTAGTATTTACGGCAGGGTGGTCACTGAAGCTTTCTTT. Translating it yields CASSIYGRVVTEAFF.

This clonotype is medium-sized. V usage is TRBV19 and J usage is TRBJ1-2, with 9 bases lining up with TRBD1. The CDR3 runs 16 residues. CDR1 LNHDA and CDR2 SQIVND come from the germline V gene (reference sequence). V trimming: 4 bases; J trimming: 4 bases; junction bases outside the gene matches: 10. Here the CDR3 reads CASSTPTGGAGYGYTF. The CDR3 DNA is TGTGCCAGTAGTACCCCCACAGGGGGCGCCGGCTATGGCTACACCTTC.

The rearrangement joins TRBV27 to TRBJ2-7, with 7 nucleotides matching TRBD1. Per germline, CDR1 MNHEY and CDR2 SMNVEV (reference sequence). The ends lost 5 bases at V and 2 bases at J; junction bases unmatched: 6. The CDR3 is 14 amino acids. The CDR3 bases are TGTGCCAGCAGTGCCCGACAGGGAACCTACGAGCAGTACTTC. Its translation: CASSARQGTYEQYF.

Many counts were recorded for this clonotype. V is TRBV7-9 and J is TRBJ1-6; D might be TRBD1 (6 bases). The CDR3 is 19 amino acids. The germline gives CDR1 SEHNR, CDR2 FQNEAQ (reference sequence). Trimming cost V 1 base and J 4 bases, with 20 bases left between them. Here the CDR3 DNA reads TGTGCCAGCAGCTTAGGAGGGTCGGACAGCCTGATTTATAATTCACCCCTCCACTTT. This translates into CASSLGGSDSLIYNSPLHF.

A word on this clonotype: A much larger clone differs from this one at a single base, so this may be a read error. No DNA is shown, since the ends of the CDR3 on it are uncertain; the CDR3 is the one TCRdb lists. The genes are TRBV6-1 and TRBJ1-1. Termini included, the CDR3 measures 14 amino acids. Per germline, CDR1 MNHNS and CDR2 SASEGT. CDR3 in amino acids: CAISYFGPNTEAFF.

This clonotype was seen more than once but under ten times. The CDR3, as DNA: TGTGCCAGCAGCCAAACGGGACAGGGTCCCACAGATACGCAGTATTTT. Translation gives CASSQTGQGPTDTQYF. V usage is TRBV11-2 and J usage is TRBJ2-3; 9 bases map to TRBD1. J gave up 2 bases and V 5 bases, and 8 bases lay outside the gene matches. Germline lookup yields CDR1 SGHAT and CDR2 FQNNGV. The CDR3 has 16 residues.

This clonotype was counted many times. The chain is built from TRBV9 and TRBJ1-2, with D possibly matching TRBD1 (5 bases). V lost 3 bases to trimming and J lost 6 bases, with 9 bases between them. There are 12 residues in the CDR3. Germline values: CDR1 SGDLS, CDR2 YYNGEE. In DNA form, the CDR3 reads TGTGCCAGCAGCGGTGGGGGGAATGGCTACACCTTC. Translation: CASSGGGNGYTF.

Details on this clonotype: A single base separates this from a much larger clone, so it may be a read error. The rearrangement joins TRBV6-6 to TRBJ1-3, with D uncertain. Germline assignment: CDR1 MNHNY and CDR2 SVGAGI (reference sequence). The CDR3 runs to 16 residues. The CDR3 nucleotides are TGTGCCGGCAGTTACCCGGGCGGGCGCTCTGGAAACACCATATATTTT. Translation: CAGSYPGGRSGNTIYF.

This clonotype is deemed medium-sized. This chain joins TRBV6-6 and TRBJ1-1, with D uncertain. CDR3 length: 14 residues. The germline V gene encodes CDR1 MNHNY and CDR2 SVGAGI (reference sequence). With 6 bases removed from V and 4 bases from J, the gap between germline ends came to 15 bases. CDR3 nucleotide sequence: TGTGCCAGCAGCCACCGGACGCGTTTCACTGAAGCTTTCTTT. It codes for CASSHRTRFTEAFF.

This chain links TRBV5-1 with TRBJ2-7; 7 nucleotides agree with TRBD1. CDR3 length equals 19 residues. After removal of 4 bases from V and 0 bases from J, the junction contained 19 bases not matched to a gene. Germline lookup yields CDR1 SGHRS and CDR2 YFSETQ. The CDR3: CASSASDRSFFGSSYEQYF. As DNA, the CDR3 is TGCGCCAGCAGCGCCTCGGACAGGTCATTTTTCGGAAGCTCCTACGAGCAGTACTTC.

This clonotype is medium-sized in the sample. The chain is built from TRBV27 and TRBJ1-2; 8 bases are a match to TRBD1. The J segment lost 8 bases and the V segment lost 4 bases, leaving 6 bases of the junction unmatched. The CDR3 extends over 13 amino acids. Germline V lookup: CDR1 MNHEY, CDR2 SMNVEV (reference sequence). The CDR3 loop is CASSSRGRGGYTF. The CDR3, as DNA: TGTGCCAGCAGTTCCAGGGGGCGCGGAGGCTACACCTTC.

This clonotype was found a few times. The genes are TRBV6-5 and TRBJ2-1; 8 bases map to TRBD1. The J segment lost 10 bases and the V segment lost 4 bases, leaving 6 bases of the junction unmatched. CDR3 size: 13 residues. CDR1 and CDR2 from the germline V gene are MNHEY and SVGAGI. CDR3 sequence: CASSSYDRGEQFF. The CDR3 DNA reads as TGTGCCAGCAGTTCCTATGACAGGGGCGAGCAGTTCTTC.

This clonotype has a handful of counts. This chain joins TRBV7-2 and TRBJ2-5, with 11 bases fitting TRBD1. Losses at the gene ends were 5 bases for V and 5 bases for J; bases not matched to a gene: 7. The CDR3 is made up of 15 amino acids. Per the germline V gene, CDR1 is SGHTA and CDR2 is FQGNSA. The DNA for the CDR3 is TGTGCCAGCAGCCCCGGACAGGGGGCGTGGGAGACCCAGTACTTC. This gives the protein CASSPGQGAWETQYF.

This clonotype has a handful of counts. The chain joins TRBV27 to TRBJ1-5; D is undetermined. Germline V gives CDR1 MNHEY, CDR2 SMNVEV (reference sequence). The CDR3 loop spans 14 amino acids. V was shortened by 3 bases and J by 0 bases, with 6 bases between the two germline ends. CDR3 protein: CASSLGYSNQPQHF. The CDR3, as DNA: TGTGCCAGCAGTTTGGGTTATAGCAATCAGCCCCAGCATTTT.

The V call is TRBV20-1, the J call TRBJ2-7, with TRBD1 identical over 7 bases. The CDR3 loop spans 12 amino acids. Germline V gene data show CDR1 as DFQATT and CDR2 as SNEGSKA (reference sequence). With V trimmed by 8 bases and J by 5 bases, 9 bases remained unmatched. The CDR3 is CSSNTGEDEQYF. In nucleotides, the CDR3 is TGCAGTTCCAATACAGGGGAAGACGAGCAGTACTTC.

The sample holds one count of this clonotype. A read error is possible here, since a much larger clone lies one base away. J is TRBJ1-5 and V is TRBV15, with D uncertain. Germline assignment: CDR1 LNHNV and CDR2 YYDKDF (reference sequence). This CDR3 region has 13 residues. The CDR3 is CVTSPDRGRPQHF. The CDR3 DNA follows: TGTGTCACCAGCCCCGATCGGGGAAGGCCCCAGCATTTT.